This T cell receptor beta chain was recorded in a study of blood T cell repertoires in COVID-19. Across the whole study: The United States, Italy and Spain provided the acute and convalescent COVID-19 samples. The cDNA or gDNA used as material had been derived from T cells, B-cell-depleted T cells, or PBMCs.

Study processing details: Amplification with reference gene primers provided the estimates of nucleated cell counts. The method was immunoSEQ multiplex PCR; TCRdb's version includes in-frame clones alone and lacks a portion of them. The V and J calls and clone size come from that table; D and trimming were worked out from the DNA. The sample includes about 280,000 clones, roughly four fifths of them seen just once. The sequence came from a woman aged 45-60 years who had recovered from COVID-19. Material for sequencing was peripheral blood.

CDR3 sequence reads: CAWRPQGGGYTF. The CDR3 DNA sequence: TGTGCCTGGAGACCCCAAGGGGGTGGCTACACCTTC. V and J are TRBV30 and TRBJ1-2, with a possible D match to TRBD1 (6 bases). The germline V and J ends were trimmed by 3 bases and 7 bases, with 12 bases remaining between them. Germline CDR1 is GTSNPN and CDR2 is SVGIG (reference sequence). This CDR3 contains 12 residues.